This T cell receptor (beta chain) was captured by sequencing in a study of tumor-infiltrating lymphocytes in primary liver carcinoma. In the case of this clonotype: This may be a read error: a much more frequent sequence differs by one nucleotide. A read error is likely, as this CDR3 ends without the conserved phenylalanine or tryptophan.

This CDR3 contains 11 residues. Germline V gives CDR1 SEHNR, CDR2 FQNEAQ (reference sequence). The germline V and J ends were trimmed by 7 bases and 4 bases, with 8 bases remaining between them. Extraction of RNA together with DNA used 20-30 mg of unsorted bulk tissue. cDNA specific to TCR beta was made from 500 ng of total RNA, with a constant-region primer employed for priming. A slightly modified ARM-PCR protocol with three nested multiplex PCR rounds produced these TCR beta libraries. Researchers ran the first two PCR rounds for approximately 9 cycles each with TRBV1-TRBV30 forward primers and a C-beta reverse primer. From the multiplex PCR reads, TCRdb called clonotypes with MiXCR, one entry per CDR3 protein. Of 40,000 or so distinct CDR3 sequences listed, 75% are singletons.

The material sequenced was tumor-adjacent normal liver tissue. This chain connects TRBV7-9 to TRBJ2-7; D remains unclear. The clonotype was recovered from a woman in her 30s with primary liver carcinoma and hepatitis B virus infection. CDR3 bases: TGTGCCAGCACCTCTTCGTACGAGCAGTACTCC. It yields the protein CASTSSYEQYS.